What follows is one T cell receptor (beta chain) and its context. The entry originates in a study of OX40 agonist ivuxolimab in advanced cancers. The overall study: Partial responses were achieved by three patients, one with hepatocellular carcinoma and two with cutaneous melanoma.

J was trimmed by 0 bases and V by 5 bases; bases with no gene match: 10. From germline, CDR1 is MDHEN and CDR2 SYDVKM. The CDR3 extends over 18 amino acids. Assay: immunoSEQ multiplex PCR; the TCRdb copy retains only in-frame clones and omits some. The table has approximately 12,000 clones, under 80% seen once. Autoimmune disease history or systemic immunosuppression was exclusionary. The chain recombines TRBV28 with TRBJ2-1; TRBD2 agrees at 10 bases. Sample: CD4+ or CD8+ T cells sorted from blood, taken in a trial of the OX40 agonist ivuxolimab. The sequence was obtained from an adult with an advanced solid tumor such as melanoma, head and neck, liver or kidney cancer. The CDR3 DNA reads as TGTGCCAGCAGTACACCGCGGACTAGCGGTCTCTCCTACAATGAGCAGTTCTTC. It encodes CASSTPRTSGLSYNEQFF.